The 13 T cell receptor beta chains below were found in one sample sequenced in a study of T cells after yellow fever vaccination. One entry per CDR3 protein results from TCRdb running MiXCR on the 5' RACE reads. Here the sample spans under 100,000 distinct CDR3 sequences, about 5.8% being singletons. The source was CD8+ T cells sorted from PBMCs, collected 10 days after the yellow fever booster vaccination. Receptors were obtained from a man aged 18 to 30 who received the YFV17D yellow fever vaccine.

The V gene is TRBV7-9, the J gene TRBJ1-1; TRBD1 agrees at 10 bases. The CDR3 extends over 16 amino acids. Per the germline V gene, CDR1 is SEHNR and CDR2 is FQNEAQ (reference sequence). V was pared by 5 bases and J by 1 base, with 7 bases of the junction left unmatched. CDR3 region: CASSRPGQGPNTEAFF. The CDR3 coding sequence is TGTGCCAGCAGCCGCCCGGGACAGGGGCCGAACACTGAAGCTTTCTTT.

This clonotype has a handful of counts. V gene TRBV11-2 combines with J gene TRBJ2-2; 8 bases align to TRBD2. Trimming cost V 7 bases and J 4 bases; bases outside gene matches: 5. Germline values: CDR1 SGHAT, CDR2 FQNNGV. The CDR3 has 14 residues. CDR3 amino acids: CASTPGGSTGELFF. CDR3 sequence (DNA): TGTGCCAGCACCCCGGGAGGGTCCACCGGGGAGCTGTTTTTT.

At least ten counts were recorded for this clonotype. The V gene is TRBV12-3 or TRBV12-4, the J gene TRBJ2-1; tentatively, D is TRBD1 (6 bases). The germline V and J ends were trimmed by 6 bases and 6 bases, with 9 bases remaining between them. CDR3 size: 12 residues. CDR3 in amino acids: CASSEGGNEQFF. CDR3 sequence (DNA): TGTGCCAGCAGCGAAGGGGGCAATGAGCAGTTCTTC.

This clonotype was seen many times. V and J are TRBV20-1 and TRBJ2-5; 7 positions agree with TRBD2. This CDR3 spans 14 amino acids. V was pared by 1 base and J by 4 bases, with 6 bases of the junction left unmatched. Germline CDR1 DFQATT, CDR2 SNEGSKA (reference sequence). CDR3: CSARVGRVTETQYF. The CDR3 DNA reads as TGCAGTGCTAGAGTTGGGAGGGTCACAGAGACCCAGTACTTC.

As to this clonotype: Its ends do not fully match the called genes, so a read error is possible. The rearrangement joins TRBV7-9 to TRBJ1-2; D is uncertain. The germline V gene encodes CDR1 SEHNR and CDR2 FQNEAQ (reference sequence). CDR3 length equals 14 residues. Here the CDR3 reads CASRLEAADYGYTF. CDR3 bases: TGTGCCAGCAGATTAGAGGCGGCGGACTATGGCTACACCTTC.

The chain combines TRBV7-6 with TRBJ2-3, with TRBD1 matching 7 bases. CDR1 is SGHVS, CDR2 FNYEAQ, per germline. The CDR3 consists of 15 residues. V lost 3 bases, J lost 2 bases, and 5 bases stayed unmatched. The CDR3 DNA reads TGTGCCAGCAGCTTGGGGACAGCGATCACAGATACGCAGTATTTT. Protein: CASSLGTAITDTQYF.

The chain joins TRBV5-6 to TRBJ2-1, with 10 bases that match TRBD2. V gave up 3 bases and J gave up 4 bases; unmatched junction bases: 19. The CDR3 is 20 amino acids. The germline CDR1 and CDR2 sequences are SGHDT and YYEEEE. DNA for the CDR3: TGTGCCAGCAGCTACCTGGGCTGGGGGAGCGGGGGGGCGATTTACAATGAGCAGTTCTTC. This translates into CASSYLGWGSGGAIYNEQFF. Drawing the rest from reference TRBV5-6 and TRBJ2-1, the complete variable domain is DAGVTQSPTHLIKTRGQQVTLRCSPKSGHDTVSWYQQALGQGPQFIFQYYEEEERQRGNFPDRFSGHQFPNYSSELNVNALLLGDSALYLCASSYLGWGSGGAIYNEQFFGPGTRLTVL.

Details on this clonotype: A junction boundary mismatches the germline segment, possibly from a read error. The chain has TRBV5-5 and TRBJ1-5, with TRBD1 as a possible D gene (5 bases). Germline CDR1 SGHKS, CDR2 YYEKEE (reference sequence). CDR3 length: 18 residues. The CDR3 spells CASSLRPLGRAYNQPQHF. Here the CDR3 DNA reads TGCGCCAGCAGCTTGAGGCCACTAGGCAGGGCATACAATCAGCCCCAGCATTTT.

V is TRBV9 and J is TRBJ1-1, with D uncertain. Germline V gene data show CDR1 as SGDLS and CDR2 as YYNGEE. V was cut by 2 bases and J by 11 bases, with 16 bases left in between. The CDR3 runs 13 residues. CDR3 region: CASSVATIGQAFF. The CDR3 region has the DNA TGTGCCAGCAGCGTCGCAACAATTGGCCAGGCTTTCTTT.

The sample holds many counts of this clonotype. The rearrangement joins TRBV4-3 to TRBJ2-1; 10 bases match TRBD1. Losses at the gene ends were 3 bases for V and 7 bases for J; bases not matched to a gene: 12. Germline V lookup: CDR1 LGHNA, CDR2 YSLEER. CDR3 size: 17 residues. As DNA, the CDR3 is TGCGCCAGCAGCCAGCGGGTTGACAGGGGGCTCGGAAATGAGCAGTTCTTC. Translating gives CASSQRVDRGLGNEQFF.

This clonotype occurred a few times. This rearrangement joins TRBV9 to TRBJ1-2; no firm D call. The CDR3 runs 15 residues. Germline V gene data show CDR1 as SGDLS and CDR2 as YYNGEE. Trimming took off 0 bases at V and 4 bases at J, with 13 bases between the two ends. The chain's CDR3 is CASSVAVPGPYGYTF. The CDR3 nucleotides are TGTGCCAGCAGCGTAGCTGTACCGGGCCCCTATGGCTACACCTTC.

This clonotype has only a few counts. This rearrangement joins TRBV12-3 or TRBV12-4 to TRBJ1-1; TRBD1 is a possible D gene (5 bases). CDR3 length equals 14 residues. The V and J ends lost 5 bases and 6 bases respectively, with 16 bases between them. The CDR3 DNA is TGTGCCAGCAGTCCCGCCCCAGGGATACCTGAAGCTTTCTTT. Translation gives CASSPAPGIPEAFF.

This chain uses TRBV4-1 with TRBJ2-1; 7 bases are shared with TRBD2. The V gene end was trimmed by 4 bases and the J gene end by 8 bases; junction bases not matched to a gene: 14. Germline lookup yields CDR1 MGHRA and CDR2 YSYEKL. CDR3 size: 16 residues. The CDR3 DNA reads TGCGCCAGCAGCCGGGGGACTACCGGGGGATGGGATGAGCAGTTCTTC. It is translated as CASSRGTTGGWDEQFF.